The next 15 T cell receptor beta chains were all read from a single sample in a study of T cells in Graves' hyperthyroidism and ophthalmopathy. Amplified TCR beta CDR3 regions came from RNA transcripts. The HTBI set primed first-round TCR CDR3 RT-PCR. Using its own MiXCR run on the multiplex PCR reads, TCRdb lists one record per CDR3 protein. Here the sample spans some 370,000 distinct CDR3 sequences, over 13% being singletons. What was sequenced was blood. The receptor source for this set is a man aged 50 or older with Graves' ophthalmopathy.

This clonotype was detected only a few times. The CDR3 loop reads CSAWNAGTPASSSTDTQYF. CDR3 DNA sequence: TGCAGTGCTTGGAATGCCGGGACCCCCGCTAGTTCTAGCACAGATACGCAGTATTTT. The chain is built from TRBV20-1 and TRBJ2-3; D may be TRBD1 or TRBD2 (5 bases each). The CDR3 has 19 amino acids. V lost 5 bases and J 0 bases, leaving 27 bases between the germline ends. Per the germline V gene, CDR1 is DFQATT and CDR2 is SNEGSKA (reference sequence).

This clonotype was seen repeatedly, ten times or more. Written as DNA, the CDR3 is TGTGCCAGCAGTTACTCCGCTGGACTAGGCTACGAGCAGTACTTC. As protein: CASSYSAGLGYEQYF. The chain employs TRBV6-6 and TRBJ2-7, with TRBD2 matching over 7 bases. In germline, CDR1 is MNHNY, CDR2 SVGAGI (reference sequence). The length of the CDR3 is 15 residues. The V gene end was trimmed by 0 bases and the J gene end by 3 bases; junction bases not matched to a gene: 5.

The chain carries TRBV5-5 and TRBJ2-3; TRBD2 matches at 9 bases. V trimming: 4 bases; J trimming: 1 base; junction bases outside the gene matches: 4. This CDR3 is 15 amino acids long. In germline, CDR1 is SGHKS, CDR2 YYEKEE (reference sequence). This CDR3 reads CASSHRTSGTDTQYF. The CDR3 region has the DNA TGTGCCAGCAGCCACCGGACTAGCGGCACAGATACGCAGTATTTT.

The rearrangement links TRBV5-1 to TRBJ2-5; TRBD2 might be the D (7 bases). This CDR3 spans 16 amino acids. Germline values: CDR1 SGHRS, CDR2 YFSETQ. The V end lost 1 base, the J end lost 4 bases, and 17 bases lay between the germline ends. The CDR3 DNA sequence: TGCGCCAGCAGCTTGCGGGGGCGGGGGCCGGGAGAGACCCAGTACTTC. Translated: CASSLRGRGPGETQYF.

This clonotype was detected only a few times. This sequence joins TRBV25-1 and TRBJ1-1; no definite D call. The germline gives CDR1 MGHDK, CDR2 SYGVNS. The CDR3 length is 16 residues. Trimming stripped 4 bases from V and 4 bases from J, with 19 bases between. CDR3 sequence (DNA): TGTGCCAGCAGTGGCCTCCAGACTAGGGCGGTCACTGAAGCTTTCTTT. Translation gives CASSGLQTRAVTEAFF.

This clonotype was picked up many times. This chain connects TRBV18 to TRBJ2-7, with unresolved D. Germline CDR1 is KGHSH and CDR2 is LQKENI. Trimming pared 0 bases from V and 3 bases from J, leaving 9 bases between. The CDR3 covers 14 residues. The CDR3 region is CASSPPTKSYEQYF. CDR3 coding DNA: TGTGCCAGCTCACCACCTACGAAGAGCTACGAGCAGTACTTC.

This clonotype was seen repeatedly, ten times or more. The chain has TRBV20-1 and TRBJ1-1, with D possibly being TRBD1 (6 bases). Germline CDR1 and CDR2: DFQATT and SNEGSKA (reference sequence). The CDR3 totals 15 residues. Trimming stripped 6 bases from V and 1 base from J, with 18 bases between. CDR3 region: CSARYGGRRNTEAFF. For the CDR3, the DNA is TGCAGTGCACGCTATGGGGGGCGAAGGAACACTGAAGCTTTCTTT.

Ten or more counts support this clonotype. This chain uses TRBV11-2 with TRBJ2-7, with 8 bases matching TRBD1. With V trimmed by 5 bases and J by 3 bases, 15 bases remained unmatched. This CDR3 region has 17 residues. The V gene's germline CDR1 is SGHAT and CDR2 FQNNGV. Written as DNA, the CDR3 is TGTGCCAGCAGCCCGCCGCCCCCCGGACAGGGAGACTACGAGCAGTACTTC. It yields the protein CASSPPPPGQGDYEQYF. Full variable domain (rest looked up from reference TRBV11-2 and TRBJ2-7): EAGVAQSPRYKIIEKRQSVAFWCNPISGHATLYWYQQILGQGPKLLIQFQNNGVVDDSQLPKDRFSAERLKGVDSTLKIQPAKLEDSAVYLCASSPPPPGQGDYEQYFGPGTRLTVT.

The chain is built from TRBV9 and TRBJ2-5, with a weak D call TRBD1 (6 bases). The V end was cut by 3 bases, the J end by 3 bases, with 18 bases between. There are 16 residues in the CDR3. CDR1 is SGDLS, CDR2 YYNGEE, per germline. The CDR3 is CASSEGTTSPKETQYF. The CDR3 coding sequence is TGTGCCAGCAGCGAGGGGACAACAAGCCCGAAAGAGACCCAGTACTTC.

This clonotype was observed at least ten times. V usage is TRBV3-1 and J usage is TRBJ2-7; 7 nucleotides align to TRBD1. The CDR3 extends over 14 amino acids. Germline V gene data show CDR1 as LGHDT and CDR2 as YNNKEL (reference sequence). After removal of 5 bases from V and 7 bases from J, the junction contained 11 bases not matched to a gene. The CDR3: CASSTRDSAWEQYF. Written as DNA, the CDR3 is TGTGCCAGCAGCACGAGGGACAGTGCTTGGGAGCAGTACTTC.

At least ten counts were recorded for this clonotype. The V and J genes are TRBV28 and TRBJ1-5; 7 positions agree with TRBD1. CDR3 length equals 15 residues. V trimming: 5 bases; J trimming: 5 bases; junction bases outside the gene matches: 9. Germline V gene lookup returns CDR1 MDHEN and CDR2 SYDVKM. The CDR3 DNA reads as TGTGCCAGCAGTACCAGGGGGACGGGCCATCAGCCCCAGCATTTT. Translated: CASSTRGTGHQPQHF.

This clonotype has only a few counts. The chain links TRBV29-1 to TRBJ2-2; D remains ambiguous. With 7 bases removed from V and 6 bases from J, the gap between germline ends came to 12 bases. Germline loops: CDR1 SQVTM, CDR2 ANQGSEA. The CDR3 is made up of 12 amino acids. DNA of the CDR3: TGCAGCGCTATCCACCCTGCCGGGGAGCTGTTTTTT. Encoded protein: CSAIHPAGELFF.

This clonotype has a handful of counts. The rearrangement joins TRBV12-3 or TRBV12-4 to TRBJ2-1, with 14 bases fitting TRBD2. CDR3 length: 19 residues. Trimming took 6 bases from V and 4 from J; bases not matched to a gene: 14. The CDR3: CASSQPGLAGVGRYNEQFF. CDR3 in DNA: TGTGCCAGCAGCCAGCCGGGACTAGCGGGAGTAGGCCGATACAATGAGCAGTTCTTC.

The table lists this clonotype with a few counts. The chain links TRBV11-1 to TRBJ2-5, with D unclear. CDR1 and CDR2 from the germline V gene are SGHAT and FQDESV (reference sequence). CDR3 length equals 14 residues. V dropped 3 bases and J dropped 2 bases, with 10 bases sitting between them. The CDR3 reads CASSFQEKQETQYF. Written as DNA, the CDR3 is TGTGCCAGCAGCTTTCAGGAGAAACAAGAGACCCAGTACTTC. Full variable domain (rest looked up from reference TRBV11-1 and TRBJ2-5): EAEVAQSPRYKITEKSQAVAFWCDPISGHATLYWYRQILGQGPELLVQFQDESVVDDSQLPKDRFSAERLKGVDSTLKIQPAELGDSAMYLCASSFQEKQETQYFGPGTRLLVL.

There are many counts of this clonotype. The chain combines TRBV30 with TRBJ2-3; D call uncertain. The V gene lost 4 bases and the J gene lost 5 bases, with 10 bases spanning the gap. In germline, CDR1 is GTSNPN, CDR2 SVGIG (reference sequence). This CDR3 comprises 12 residues. CDR3 in DNA: TGTGCCTGGATCATCGTTGGAGATACGCAGTATTTT. Translating gives CAWIIVGDTQYF.